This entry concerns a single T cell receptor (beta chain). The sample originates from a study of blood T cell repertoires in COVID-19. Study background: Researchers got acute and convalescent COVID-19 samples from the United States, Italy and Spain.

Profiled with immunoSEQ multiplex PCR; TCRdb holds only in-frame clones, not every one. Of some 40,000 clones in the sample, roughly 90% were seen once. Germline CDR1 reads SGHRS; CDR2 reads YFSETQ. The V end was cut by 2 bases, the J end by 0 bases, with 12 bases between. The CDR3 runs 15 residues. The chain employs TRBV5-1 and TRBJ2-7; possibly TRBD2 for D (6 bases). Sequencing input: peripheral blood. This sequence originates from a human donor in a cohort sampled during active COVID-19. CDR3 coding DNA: TGCGCCAGCAGCTTTCTTTACGGGGGCTCCTACGAGCAGTACTTC. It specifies CASSFLYGGSYEQYF.